These T cell receptor beta chains were read from a single sample in a study of CD8 T cells in Susac syndrome. In TCRdb, the immunoSEQ multiplex PCR reads were re-called with MiXCR into one record per CDR3 protein. The sample lists around 80,000 distinct CDR3 sequences; 93% were seen once. The sample consisted of CD8+ T cells from PBMCs. The receptor source for this set is a human donor with Susac syndrome. The CDR3 runs from the conserved cysteine through the conserved F or W. A D gene is named only where the DNA matches it firmly. Not every row has a clone size; where given, it reads once, few, many or a size class.

size: .
length: 14
V: TRBV20-1
D: .
J: TRBJ2-1
CDR3: CSARGRGGWNEQFF
DNA: TGCAGTGCTAGAGGGAGGGGGGGTTGGAATGAGCAGTTCTTC

size: .
length: 16
V: TRBV18
D: .
J: TRBJ2-7
CDR3: CASSPSRAAVSYEQYF
DNA: TGTGCCAGCTCACCCAGTAGGGCAGCCGTCTCCTACGAGCAGTACTTC

size: .
length: 16
V: TRBV12-5
D: .
J: TRBJ2-3
CDR3: CASGLVLNILTDTQYF
DNA: TGTGCTAGTGGTTTGGTACTGAACATCCTCACAGATACGCAGTATTTT

size: .
length: 15
V: TRBV11-2
D: .
J: TRBJ2-2
CDR3: CASSLGTKRSGELFF
DNA: TGTGCCAGCAGCTTAGGGACAAAACGGTCCGGGGAGCTGTTTTTT

size: .
length: 15
V: TRBV5-6
D: .
J: TRBJ2-2
CDR3: CASSLEGGYTGELFF
DNA: TGTGCCAGCAGCTTGGAGGGGGGGTACACCGGGGAGCTGTTTTTT

size: .
length: 21
V: TRBV12-3/TRBV12-4
D: TRBD2
J: TRBJ2-3
CDR3: CASSLIGLAGLAGSSTDTQYF
DNA: TGTGCCAGCAGTTTAATAGGCCTAGCGGGACTAGCGGGGTCTAGCACAGATACGCAGTATTTT

size: .
length: 18
V: TRBV11-2
D: .
J: TRBJ1-3
CDR3: CASSRGYRNGASGNTIYF
DNA: TGTGCCAGCAGCCGCGGCTACCGTAATGGGGCCTCTGGAAACACCATATATTTT

size: .
length: 14
V: TRBV27
D: TRBD2
J: TRBJ2-7
CDR3: CASSFRGRVYEQYF
DNA: TGTGCCAGCAGTTTCCGGGGGAGGGTCTACGAGCAGTACTTC

size: once
length: 16
V: TRBV7-9
D: .
J: TRBJ1-3
CDR3: CASSKSKGVSGNTIYF
DNA: TGTGCCAGCAGCAAATCAAAGGGGGTTTCTGGAAACACCATATATTTT

size: .
length: 16
V: TRBV20-1
D: TRBD1
J: TRBJ2-3
CDR3: CSARGNRGRGADTQYF
DNA: TGCAGTGCTAGAGGCAACAGGGGGCGCGGTGCAGATACGCAGTATTTT

size: once
length: 13
V: TRBV19
D: .
J: TRBJ2-3
CDR3: CASSPTGTDTQYF
DNA: TGTGCCAGTAGCCCGACCGGTACAGATACGCAGTATTTT

size: .
length: 15
V: TRBV5-1
D: .
J: TRBJ2-2
CDR3: CASSSSDQGTGELFF
DNA: TGCGCCAGCAGCTCTAGCGACCAGGGCACCGGGGAGCTGTTTTTT

size: .
length: 16
V: TRBV15
D: .
J: TRBJ2-3
CDR3: CATSRVIPGGTDTQYF
DNA: TGTGCCACCAGCAGAGTGATCCCAGGAGGCACAGATACGCAGTATTTT

size: .
length: 15
V: TRBV30
D: TRBD2
J: TRBJ2-3
CDR3: CAWTRLAAKTDTQYF
DNA: TGTGCCTGGACCAGACTAGCGGCTAAAACAGATACGCAGTATTTT

size: .
length: 18
V: TRBV6-1
D: TRBD2
J: TRBJ2-2
CDR3: CASRSRQGLAMNTGELFF
DNA: TGTGCCAGCAGGTCGCGCCAGGGACTAGCTATGAACACCGGGGAGCTGTTTTTT

size: .
length: 13
V: TRBV12-3/TRBV12-4
D: .
J: TRBJ1-2
CDR3: CASRRGSYYGYTF
DNA: TGTGCCAGCAGAAGGGGCAGCTACTATGGCTACACCTTC

size: .
length: 16
V: TRBV20-1
D: .
J: TRBJ1-1
CDR3: CSARDSQGVWDTEAFF
DNA: TGCAGTGCTAGAGATTCGCAGGGAGTCTGGGACACTGAAGCTTTCTTT

size: .
length: 14
V: TRBV5-5
D: .
J: TRBJ1-1
CDR3: CASSPGGGNTEAFF
DNA: TGTGCCAGCAGTCCCGGCGGGGGAAACACTGAAGCTTTCTTT

size: .
length: 15
V: TRBV27
D: TRBD2
J: TRBJ2-1
CDR3: CASSFGGGTYNEQFF
DNA: TGTGCCAGCAGTTTCGGCGGGGGAACCTACAATGAGCAGTTCTTC

size: .
length: 15
V: TRBV6-1
D: .
J: TRBJ1-6
CDR3: CASSPDSSYNSPLHF
DNA: TGTGCCAGCAGCCCGGACAGCTCCTATAATTCACCCCTCCACTTT

size: .
length: 16
V: TRBV7-9
D: TRBD2
J: TRBJ2-1
CDR3: CASSPQGGLAGERQFF
DNA: TGTGCCAGCAGCCCGCAGGGGGGACTAGCGGGAGAACGTCAGTTCTTC

size: .
length: 12
V: TRBV20-1
D: .
J: TRBJ1-2
CDR3: CSALQGGDGYTF
DNA: TGCAGTGCTTTACAGGGTGGGGATGGCTACACCTTC

size: .
length: 13
V: TRBV7-9
D: .
J: TRBJ1-1
CDR3: CASSPDTNTEAFF
DNA: TGTGCCAGCAGCCCAGACACGAACACTGAAGCTTTCTTT

size: .
length: 13
V: TRBV12-3/TRBV12-4
D: TRBD2
J: TRBJ2-1
CDR3: CASSTSAYNEQFF
DNA: TGTGCCAGCAGTACTAGCGCATACAATGAGCAGTTCTTC

size: .
length: 13
V: TRBV7-3
D: .
J: TRBJ2-1
CDR3: CASSPLMGGEQFF
DNA: TGTGCCAGCAGCCCACTAATGGGGGGTGAGCAGTTCTTC

size: few
length: 12
V: TRBV7-9
D: .
J: TRBJ2-7
CDR3: CASSLRPYEQYF
DNA: TGTGCCAGCAGCTTAAGGCCCTACGAGCAGTACTTC

size: .
length: 15
V: TRBV12-3/TRBV12-4
D: TRBD2
J: TRBJ2-1
CDR3: CASSVLAGPLNEQFF
DNA: TGTGCCAGCAGTGTACTAGCGGGCCCTCTCAATGAGCAGTTCTTC

size: .
length: 15
V: TRBV20-1
D: TRBD1
J: TRBJ1-2
CDR3: CSAREDRGRYGGYTF
DNA: TGCAGTGCTAGGGAAGACAGGGGACGCTATGGAGGCTACACCTTC

size: .
length: 14
V: TRBV30
D: .
J: TRBJ2-4
CDR3: CAWSVAGGLDIQYF
DNA: TGTGCCTGGAGTGTAGCTGGGGGCTTAGACATTCAGTACTTC

size: .
length: 12
V: TRBV30
D: .
J: TRBJ1-1
CDR3: CAWEESGTLKIF
DNA: TGTGCCTGGGAGGAGTCCGGGACCCTGAAGATCTTT

size: .
length: 15
V: TRBV15
D: TRBD1
J: TRBJ2-7
CDR3: CATSRDSGQGDEQYF
DNA: TGTGCCACCAGCAGAGATTCCGGACAGGGGGACGAGCAGTACTTC

size: .
length: 17
V: TRBV30
D: TRBD2
J: TRBJ2-2
CDR3: CAWSHIKEAGGPGELFF
DNA: TGTGCCTGGAGTCACATTAAGGAGGCGGGAGGGCCCGGGGAGCTGTTTTTT

size: .
length: 15
V: TRBV30
D: TRBD1
J: TRBJ1-1
CDR3: CAWNPRDRGWTEAFF
DNA: TGTGCCTGGAACCCCCGGGACAGGGGATGGACTGAAGCTTTCTTT

size: .
length: 18
V: TRBV27
D: .
J: TRBJ2-7
CDR3: CASSLSQGIARAGVEQYF
DNA: TGTGCCAGCAGTTTAAGTCAGGGAATAGCACGGGCCGGAGTAGAGCAGTACTTC

size: .
length: 17
V: TRBV7-2
D: TRBD1
J: TRBJ2-7
CDR3: CASSDGTGRGNTYEQYF
DNA: TGTGCCAGCAGCGACGGGACAGGGAGAGGGAATACCTACGAGCAGTACTTC

size: .
length: 16
V: TRBV20-1
D: TRBD2
J: TRBJ2-3
CDR3: CSARDSGTSRTDTQYF
DNA: TGCAGTGCTAGAGACAGTGGGACTAGCCGCACAGATACGCAGTATTTT

size: .
length: 13
V: TRBV7-9
D: .
J: TRBJ1-3
CDR3: CASSSGWGNTIYF
DNA: TGTGCCAGCAGCTCAGGATGGGGAAACACCATATATTTT